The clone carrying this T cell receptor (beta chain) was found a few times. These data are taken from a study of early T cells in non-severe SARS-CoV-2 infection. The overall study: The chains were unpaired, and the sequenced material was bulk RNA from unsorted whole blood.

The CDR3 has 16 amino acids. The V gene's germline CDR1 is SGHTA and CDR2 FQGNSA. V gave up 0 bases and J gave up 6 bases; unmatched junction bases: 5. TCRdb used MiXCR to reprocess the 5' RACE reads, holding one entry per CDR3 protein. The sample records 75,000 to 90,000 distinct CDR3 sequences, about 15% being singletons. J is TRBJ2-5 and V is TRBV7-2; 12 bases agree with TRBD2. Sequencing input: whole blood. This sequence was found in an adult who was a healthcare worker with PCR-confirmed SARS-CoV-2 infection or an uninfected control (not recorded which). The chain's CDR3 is CASSLAGTSGSKTQYF. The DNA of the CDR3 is TGTGCCAGCAGCTTAGCTGGGACTAGCGGGTCAAAGACCCAGTACTTC. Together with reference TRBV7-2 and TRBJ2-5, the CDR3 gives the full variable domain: GAGVSQSPSNKVTEKGKDVELRCDPISGHTALYWYRQSLGQGLEFLIYFQGNSAPDKSGLPSDRFSAERTGGSVSTLTIQRTQQEDSAVYLCASSLAGTSGSKTQYFGPGTRLLVL.